This T cell receptor (beta chain) was observed in a study of blood T cell repertoires in COVID-19. As for the study in general: Sources were T cells, B-cell-depleted T cells, or PBMCs; the material itself was cDNA or gDNA.

Germline V gene sequence: CDR1 SGHRS, CDR2 YFSETQ. The CDR3 has 18 amino acids. Unmatched junction bases numbered 13, after V lost 1 base and J lost 5 bases. Authors' processing steps: Reference gene primer amplification gave estimated nucleated cell counts. Using immunoSEQ multiplex PCR, the repertoire was profiled, and TCRdb retains in-frame clones only, with some absent. The V and J calls and clone size come from that table; D and trimming were worked out from the DNA. The profile shows 62,000 or so clones, around 80% of them singletons. This TCR came from a woman in her thirties or forties with acute COVID-19. Sequences were obtained from PBMCs or T cells enriched from blood (not recorded which). The chain recombines TRBV5-1 with TRBJ2-7, with 12 bases that match TRBD1. CDR3: CASSLFLGTGGRNNEQYF. The CDR3 nucleotides are TGCGCCAGCAGCTTGTTCCTTGGGACAGGGGGCAGGAATAACGAGCAGTACTTC.